This TCR beta chain was captured by sequencing in a study of T cell responses to AZD1222 COVID-19 vaccine. Study-level points and caveats: No day 14 peak samples; only post-peak repertoires were characterized.

Measured with immunoSEQ multiplex PCR; TCRdb has only the in-frame clones, and not every one. In the table there are 150,000 to 180,000 clones, about nine tenths of which are singletons. The V gene's germline CDR1 is DFQATT and CDR2 SNEGSKA (reference sequence). Trimming cost V 3 bases and J 5 bases, with 16 bases left between them. The CDR3 length is 14 residues. Worth noting for this clone: Its antigen is undetermined.

Material: peripheral blood, obtained on day 0 of AZD1222 vaccination. This receptor was identified in an adult in good health. The rearrangement links TRBV20-1 to TRBJ1-2, with a possible D match to TRBD1 (6 bases). CDR3 region: CSASQSGGFYGYTF. CDR3 nucleotide sequence: TGCAGTGCTAGTCAGAGTGGGGGCTTTTATGGCTACACCTTC.